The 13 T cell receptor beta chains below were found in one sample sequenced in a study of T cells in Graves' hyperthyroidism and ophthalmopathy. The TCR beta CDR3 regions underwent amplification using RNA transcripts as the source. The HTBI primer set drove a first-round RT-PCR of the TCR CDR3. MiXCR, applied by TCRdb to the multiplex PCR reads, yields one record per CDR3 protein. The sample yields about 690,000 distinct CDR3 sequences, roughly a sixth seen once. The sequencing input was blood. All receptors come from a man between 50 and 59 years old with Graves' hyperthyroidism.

The CDR3 here is CSARVAHEQFF. CDR3 DNA: TGCAGTGCTAGGGTTGCGCATGAGCAGTTCTTC. The chain couples TRBV20-1 to TRBJ2-1, with D unresolved. V lost 3 bases and J 8 bases, leaving 8 bases between the germline ends. The CDR3 has 11 amino acids. In germline, CDR1 is DFQATT, CDR2 SNEGSKA (reference sequence).

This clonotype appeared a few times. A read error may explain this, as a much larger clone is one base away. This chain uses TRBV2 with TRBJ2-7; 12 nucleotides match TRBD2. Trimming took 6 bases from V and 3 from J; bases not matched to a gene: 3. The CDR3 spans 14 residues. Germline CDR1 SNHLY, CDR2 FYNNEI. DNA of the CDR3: TGTGCCAGCAGCGGACTAGCGGGACGCTACGAGCAGTACTTC. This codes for CASSGLAGRYEQYF.

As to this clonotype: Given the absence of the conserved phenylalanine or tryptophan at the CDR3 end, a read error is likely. In DNA form, the CDR3 reads TGTGCCAGCAGCTTAGGGACTAGCGGGCACCGCACAGATACGCAGTATCTT. Its translation: CASSLGTSGHRTDTQYL. The J gene is TRBJ2-3, the V gene TRBV2; 12 nucleotides agree with TRBD2. The CDR3 sequence is 17 residues long. After removal of 6 bases from V and 1 base from J, the junction contained 8 bases not matched to a gene. Germline V gene sequence: CDR1 SNHLY, CDR2 FYNNEI.

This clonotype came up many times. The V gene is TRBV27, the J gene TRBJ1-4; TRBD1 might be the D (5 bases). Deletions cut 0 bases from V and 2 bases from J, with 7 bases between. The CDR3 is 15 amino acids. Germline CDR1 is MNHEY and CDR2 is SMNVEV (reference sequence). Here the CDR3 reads CASSLSGPTNEKLFF. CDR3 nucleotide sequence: TGTGCCAGCAGTTTATCGGGGCCTACTAATGAAAAACTGTTTTTT.

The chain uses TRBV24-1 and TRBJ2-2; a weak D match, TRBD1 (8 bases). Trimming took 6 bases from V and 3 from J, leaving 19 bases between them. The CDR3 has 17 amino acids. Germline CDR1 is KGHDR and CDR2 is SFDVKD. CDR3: CATSRQGRGLDTGELFF. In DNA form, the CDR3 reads TGTGCCACCAGTAGACAGGGGAGGGGGCTGGACACCGGGGAGCTGTTTTTT.

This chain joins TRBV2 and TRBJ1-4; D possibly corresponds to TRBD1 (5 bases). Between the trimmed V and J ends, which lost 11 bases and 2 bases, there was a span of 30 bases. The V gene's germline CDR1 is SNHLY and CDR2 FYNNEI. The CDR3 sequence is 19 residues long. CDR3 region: CAPTGRRASLAVTNEKLFF. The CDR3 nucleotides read TGTGCCCCGACGGGACGCCGGGCCTCCCTCGCGGTCACTAATGAAAAACTGTTTTTT.

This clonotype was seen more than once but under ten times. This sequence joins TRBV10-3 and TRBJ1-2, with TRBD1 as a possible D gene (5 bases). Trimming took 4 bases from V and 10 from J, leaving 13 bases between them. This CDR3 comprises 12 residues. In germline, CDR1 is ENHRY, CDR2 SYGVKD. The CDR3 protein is CAISGTGYDYTF. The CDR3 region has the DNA TGTGCCATCAGTGGTACAGGCTACGACTACACCTTC.

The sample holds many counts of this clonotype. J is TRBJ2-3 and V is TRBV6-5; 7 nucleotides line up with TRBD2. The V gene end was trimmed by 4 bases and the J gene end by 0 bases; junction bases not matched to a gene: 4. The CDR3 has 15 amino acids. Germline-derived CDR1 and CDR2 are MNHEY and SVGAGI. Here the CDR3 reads CASSSSGASTDTQYF. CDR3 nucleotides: TGTGCCAGCAGTTCTAGCGGAGCTAGCACAGATACGCAGTATTTT.

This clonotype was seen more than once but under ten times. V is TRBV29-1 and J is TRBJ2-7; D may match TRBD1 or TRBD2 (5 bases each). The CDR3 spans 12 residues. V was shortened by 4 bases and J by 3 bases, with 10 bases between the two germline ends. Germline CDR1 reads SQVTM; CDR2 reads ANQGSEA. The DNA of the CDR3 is TGCAGCGTTGTCGGGGCGGACTACGAGCAGTACTTC. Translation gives CSVVGADYEQYF.

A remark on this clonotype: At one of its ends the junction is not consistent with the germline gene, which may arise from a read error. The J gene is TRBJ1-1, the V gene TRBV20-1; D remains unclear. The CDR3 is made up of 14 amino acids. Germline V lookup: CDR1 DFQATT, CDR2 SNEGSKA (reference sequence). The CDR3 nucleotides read TGCGGTGCGGACGGGCCCAATCGAGGCACTGAAGCTTTCTTT. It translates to CGADGPNRGTEAFF.

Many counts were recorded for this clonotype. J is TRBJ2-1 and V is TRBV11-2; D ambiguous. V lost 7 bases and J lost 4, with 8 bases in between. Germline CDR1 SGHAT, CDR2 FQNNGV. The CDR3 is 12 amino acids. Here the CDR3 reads CASTLTYNEQFF. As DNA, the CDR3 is TGTGCCAGCACCTTGACTTACAATGAGCAGTTCTTC. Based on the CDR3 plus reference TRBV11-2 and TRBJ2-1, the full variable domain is EAGVAQSPRYKIIEKRQSVAFWCNPISGHATLYWYQQILGQGPKLLIQFQNNGVVDDSQLPKDRFSAERLKGVDSTLKIQPAKLEDSAVYLCASTLTYNEQFFGPGTRLTVL.

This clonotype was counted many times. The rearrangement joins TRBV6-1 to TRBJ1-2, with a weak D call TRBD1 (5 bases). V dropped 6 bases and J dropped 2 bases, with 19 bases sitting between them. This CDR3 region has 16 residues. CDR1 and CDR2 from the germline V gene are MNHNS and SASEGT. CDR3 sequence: CASSRALWGRNYGYTF. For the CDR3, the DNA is TGTGCCAGCAGCCGCGCGCTCTGGGGCCGCAACTATGGCTACACCTTC.

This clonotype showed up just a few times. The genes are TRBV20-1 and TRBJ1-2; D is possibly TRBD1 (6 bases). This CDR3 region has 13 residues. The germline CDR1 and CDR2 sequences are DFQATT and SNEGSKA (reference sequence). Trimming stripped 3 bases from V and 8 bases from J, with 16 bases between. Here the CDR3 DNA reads TGCAGTGCTAGGTCTCGAGGGGACAACGGCTACACCTTC. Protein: CSARSRGDNGYTF.